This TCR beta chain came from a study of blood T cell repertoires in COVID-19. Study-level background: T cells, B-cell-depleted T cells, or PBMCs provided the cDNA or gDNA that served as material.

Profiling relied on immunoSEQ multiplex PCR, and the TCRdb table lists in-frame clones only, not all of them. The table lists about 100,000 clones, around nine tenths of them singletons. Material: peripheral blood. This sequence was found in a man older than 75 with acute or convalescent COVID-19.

This chain's CDR3 is CASSYAGTGSNEQYF. CDR3 bases: TGTGCCAGCAGTTACGCCGGGACAGGGAGTAACGAGCAGTACTTC. This chain links TRBV6-5 with TRBJ2-7; 9 bases match TRBD1. Per germline, CDR1 MNHEY and CDR2 SVGAGI. The CDR3 has 15 residues. The junction had 7 bases not matched to a gene; V was cut back by 2 bases and J by 5 bases.